These 22 T cell receptor beta chains came from one sample sequenced in a study of CD8 T cells in Susac syndrome (dated by TCRdb to 2018 to 2020). The library was produced with the immunoSEQ multiplex PCR assay. RNA was extracted using the RNeasy kit, and roughly 0.5 to 1 ug of the RNA was reverse transcribed with random hexamers. TCRdb reanalyzed the raw reads on its own, using fastp at Q25 for trimming and MiXCR for clone calling, and kept in-frame beta chains. Every CDR3 protein is listed once, alongside the most common genes and DNA of its rows. For this sample there are 90,000 or so distinct CDR3 sequences; approximately 92% appear just once. 0.25% to 0.4% of the sample goes to the ten largest clones. Sequencing was done on a sample of CD8+ T cells from PBMCs. These receptors were taken from a human donor in good health.

CDR3 in DNA: TGTGCCAGCAGCTCTAGCGGACAAGATACGCAGTATTTT. This encodes CASSSSGQDTQYF. This sequence joins TRBV7-9 and TRBJ2-3; 7 bases align to TRBD2. Per germline, CDR1 SEHNR and CDR2 FQNEAQ (reference sequence). Trimming at V came to 4 bases and at J to 5 bases, leaving 3 bases not matched to a gene. The CDR3 spans 13 residues.

Only one count was recorded for this clonotype. V usage is TRBV5-1 and J usage is TRBJ1-6; 8 bases align to TRBD1. The CDR3 runs 13 residues. Germline V gene data show CDR1 as SGHRS and CDR2 as YFSETQ. Germline trimming cut 4 bases from V and 10 bases from J; bases unmatched to any gene: 4. CDR3 sequence (DNA): TGCGCCAGCAGCGGGACAGGATACTCACCCCTCCACTTT. This translates into CASSGTGYSPLHF.

The genes are TRBV11-2 and TRBJ2-2; no definite D call. The CDR3 totals 15 residues. With 2 bases removed from V and 6 bases from J, the gap between germline ends came to 13 bases. Germline assignment: CDR1 SGHAT and CDR2 FQNNGV. The CDR3 sequence is CASSLFSSSAGELFF. The CDR3 nucleotides are TGTGCCAGCAGCTTATTTTCTTCTTCCGCCGGGGAGCTGTTTTTT.

The chain combines TRBV9 with TRBJ2-3; possibly TRBD2 for D (5 bases). Germline loops: CDR1 SGDLS, CDR2 YYNGEE. This CDR3 is built from 14 residues. Trimming took off 6 bases at V and 0 bases at J, with 11 bases between the two ends. The CDR3 sequence: CASNEGPSTDTQYF. In DNA, the CDR3 is TGTGCCAGCAACGAGGGCCCCAGCACAGATACGCAGTATTTT.

V usage is TRBV7-2 and J usage is TRBJ2-5; 8 bases align to TRBD2. V was clipped by 5 bases and J by 2 bases; unmatched bases: 10. Germline CDR1 is SGHTA and CDR2 is FQGNSA. The CDR3 sequence is 16 residues long. The CDR3 nucleotides read TGTGCCAGCAGCCCCCCCCCACTAGCGGCTCAAGAGACCCAGTACTTC. It is translated as CASSPPPLAAQETQYF.

This chain connects TRBV6-5 to TRBJ2-7, with 7 nucleotides matching TRBD2. Germline-derived CDR1 and CDR2 are MNHEY and SVGAGI. V shed 5 bases, J shed 6 bases, and the junction held 4 bases outside the gene matches. The CDR3 has 12 residues. CDR3: CASSQLASEQYF. The DNA of the CDR3 is TGTGCCAGCAGTCAACTAGCGAGCGAGCAGTACTTC.

This chain uses TRBV7-9 with TRBJ2-4; D unclear. V shed 1 base and J shed 12 bases, with 10 bases lying between them. Germline V gene lookup returns CDR1 SEHNR and CDR2 FQNEAQ (reference sequence). This CDR3 region has 12 residues. Here the CDR3 DNA reads TGTGCCAGCAGCTTAGGAACGTCCTCTCAGTACTTC. It yields the protein CASSLGTSSQYF.

The V and J genes are TRBV15 and TRBJ2-7; D might be TRBD2 (7 bases). Trimming left V 3 bases short and J 6 bases short, with 12 bases between. In germline, CDR1 is LNHNV, CDR2 YYDKDF (reference sequence). The CDR3 has 13 amino acids. The CDR3 loop reads CATSRGGRREQYF. Here the CDR3 DNA reads TGTGCCACCAGCAGGGGGGGGCGTCGCGAGCAGTACTTC.

The genes are TRBV29-1 and TRBJ1-2, with D uncertain. Germline CDR1 and CDR2: SQVTM and ANQGSEA. Between the trimmed V and J ends, which lost 5 bases and 8 bases, there was a span of 12 bases. The CDR3 is 11 amino acids. The CDR3 DNA sequence: TGCAGCGTTAAAGGGATTCGGGGCTACACCTTC. This gives the protein CSVKGIRGYTF.

This clonotype was counted once. The chain couples TRBV5-6 to TRBJ2-5, with 11 bases identical to TRBD1. The germline V gene encodes CDR1 SGHDT and CDR2 YYEEEE. The CDR3 spans 15 residues. The junction had 3 bases not matched to a gene; V was cut back by 3 bases and J by 2 bases. The DNA for the CDR3 is TGTGCCAGCAGCTATGGGACAGGGGGGCAAGAGACCCAGTACTTC. Protein: CASSYGTGGQETQYF. Drawing the rest from reference TRBV5-6 and TRBJ2-5, the complete variable domain is DAGVTQSPTHLIKTRGQQVTLRCSPKSGHDTVSWYQQALGQGPQFIFQYYEEEERQRGNFPDRFSGHQFPNYSSELNVNALLLGDSALYLCASSYGTGGQETQYFGPGTRLLVL.

The chain joins TRBV20-1 to TRBJ1-1; possibly TRBD1 for D (6 bases). The CDR3 contains 12 residues. The V end was cut by 5 bases, the J end by 8 bases, with 15 bases between. Germline V CDR1 and CDR2: DFQATT, SNEGSKA (reference sequence). The CDR3 loop reads CSARPSDSEAFF. The CDR3 nucleotides read TGCAGTGCTCGCCCGTCGGACAGCGAAGCTTTCTTT.

The count of this clonotype is one. This chain joins TRBV30 and TRBJ1-1; D is undetermined. Looked up from germline, CDR1 is GTSNPN and CDR2 is SVGIG (reference sequence). Trimming pared 0 bases from V and 5 bases from J, leaving 4 bases between. This CDR3 spans 11 amino acids. For the CDR3, the DNA is TGTGCCTGGAGTGTCGGGACTGAAGCTTTCTTT. Its translation: CAWSVGTEAFF.

This clonotype appeared a few times. The chain employs TRBV5-1 and TRBJ2-2; weak D call: TRBD1 (5 bases). V dropped 4 bases and J dropped 7 bases, with 17 bases sitting between them. The CDR3 sequence is 15 residues long. Germline CDR1 reads SGHRS; CDR2 reads YFSETQ. The CDR3 region is CASSLWTLGDGELFF. The CDR3 nucleotides read TGCGCCAGCAGCCTATGGACACTTGGTGACGGGGAGCTGTTTTTT. The complete variable domain, with remaining parts taken from reference TRBV5-1 and TRBJ2-2, reads KAGVTQTPRYLIKTRGQQVTLSCSPISGHRSVSWYQQTPGQGLQFLFEYFSETQRNKGNFPGRFSGRQFSNSRSEMNVSTLELGDSALYLCASSLWTLGDGELFFGEGSRLTVL.

The rearrangement links TRBV7-2 to TRBJ1-5; D call uncertain. Per germline, CDR1 SGHTA and CDR2 FQGNSA. V gave up 1 base and J gave up 7 bases, with 5 bases separating them. This CDR3 has 12 amino acids. The DNA of the CDR3 is TGTGCCAGCAGCTTAGGGATGCAGCCCCAGCATTTT. It specifies CASSLGMQPQHF. Variable domain in full (rest from reference TRBV7-2 and TRBJ1-5): GAGVSQSPSNKVTEKGKDVELRCDPISGHTALYWYRQSLGQGLEFLIYFQGNSAPDKSGLPSDRFSAERTGGSVSTLTIQRTQQEDSAVYLCASSLGMQPQHFGDGTRLSIL.

V gene TRBV28 combines with J gene TRBJ1-6, with 7 bases lining up with TRBD1. There are 14 residues in the CDR3. CDR1 is MDHEN, CDR2 SYDVKM, per germline. V lost 6 bases, J lost 8 bases, and 7 bases stayed unmatched. CDR3 region: CASSRGQEHSPLHF. CDR3 DNA sequence: TGTGCCAGCAGCCGTGGACAGGAGCATTCACCCCTCCACTTT.

The chain couples TRBV2 to TRBJ2-7; D ambiguous. Looked up from germline, CDR1 is SNHLY and CDR2 is FYNNEI. The V and J ends lost 2 bases and 5 bases respectively, with 4 bases between them. There are 11 residues in the CDR3. The CDR3, as DNA: TGTGCCAGCAGTGAACGTGACGAGCAGTACTTC. Its translation: CASSERDEQYF.

The rearrangement links TRBV18 to TRBJ2-5, with TRBD1 matching over 7 bases. V shed 2 bases, J shed 2 bases, and the junction held 5 bases outside the gene matches. Per the germline V gene, CDR1 is KGHSH and CDR2 is LQKENI. The length of the CDR3 is 15 residues. CDR3 protein: CASSPSGTEQETQYF. The CDR3 nucleotides are TGTGCCAGCTCACCATCCGGGACAGAACAAGAGACCCAGTACTTC.

The chain has TRBV9 and TRBJ1-1; 9 bases line up with TRBD1. CDR3 length equals 15 residues. CDR1 SGDLS and CDR2 YYNGEE come from the germline V gene. The J segment lost 5 bases and the V segment lost 0 bases, leaving 5 bases of the junction unmatched. CDR3 nucleotides: TGTGCCAGCAGCGTAGGCGGGACAGGGTGGACTGAAGCTTTCTTT. It is translated as CASSVGGTGWTEAFF.

V usage is TRBV29-1 and J usage is TRBJ2-1; perhaps D is TRBD1 or TRBD2 (7 bases each). V lost 6 bases to trimming and J lost 8 bases, with 23 bases between them. The CDR3 loop spans 15 amino acids. CDR1 is SQVTM and CDR2 is ANQGSEA in the germline V gene. CDR3 bases: TGCAGCGTCCTCTGGACAGGACCACGGGGGGATGAGCAGTTCTTC. It specifies CSVLWTGPRGDEQFF.

V and J are TRBV30 and TRBJ2-1; 8 positions agree with TRBD1. The J segment lost 7 bases and the V segment lost 5 bases, leaving 1 base of the junction unmatched. This CDR3 comprises 11 residues. Germline V lookup: CDR1 GTSNPN, CDR2 SVGIG (reference sequence). CDR3 loop: CAWWTGNEQFF. CDR3 sequence (DNA): TGTGCCTGGTGGACAGGGAATGAGCAGTTCTTC.

This clonotype has just a few counts. DNA of the CDR3: TGTGCCAGCAGCTTGGCAGGAAATGGCTACACCTTC. Residues: CASSLAGNGYTF. The chain has TRBV5-4 and TRBJ1-2, with D hard to call. This CDR3 is built from 12 residues. The germline gives CDR1 SGHNT, CDR2 YYREEE (reference sequence). The ends were cut back, 0 bases at V and 6 bases at J, with 6 bases in the middle.

CDR3 DNA sequence: TGTGCCAGCAGCCCGGACCCGGAGAATGAGCAGTTCTTC. Protein: CASSPDPENEQFF. The rearrangement uses TRBV13 and TRBJ2-1; D remains unclear. Trimming removed 5 bases at V and 7 bases at J, with 12 bases between. In germline, CDR1 is PRHDT, CDR2 FYEKMQ (reference sequence). The CDR3 covers 13 residues.